Listed here are 13 T cell receptor beta chains from one sample, sequenced in a study of T cell repertoires in cytomegalovirus infection. TCRdb ran MiXCR on the reads and lists one entry per CDR3 protein. In the table there are 180,000 or so distinct CDR3 sequences, 15% to 20% of which are singletons. The sequenced sample consisted of CD8+ T cells from PBMCs. The receptors stem from a human donor in good health (CMV status not recorded). Some clones in this sample may be carry-over from other donors' samples.

This clonotype was found many times. The V gene is TRBV27, the J gene TRBJ2-1, with 8 bases that match TRBD2. The CDR3 is 16 amino acids. CDR1 is MNHEY, CDR2 SMNVEV, per germline (reference sequence). Germline trimming cut 6 bases from V and 2 bases from J; bases unmatched to any gene: 9. As DNA, the CDR3 is TGTGCCAGCAGCCTTCTTAGCGGGGCACCCTACAATGAGCAGTTCTTC. Amino acids: CASSLLSGAPYNEQFF.

This clonotype was detected many times. The chain links TRBV20-1 to TRBJ2-5; D might be TRBD1 (5 bases). The CDR3 is 13 amino acids. With 5 bases removed from V and 4 bases from J, the gap between germline ends came to 14 bases. Germline V gives CDR1 DFQATT, CDR2 SNEGSKA (reference sequence). CDR3 protein: CSAVRAGPETQYF. The CDR3 nucleotides are TGCAGTGCTGTTAGGGCAGGGCCAGAGACCCAGTACTTC.

Concerning this clonotype itself: Germline and junction disagree at one end, which may indicate a read error. The CDR3: CANSLRTGRNYEQYF. The CDR3 coding sequence is TGTGCCAACAGCCTTCGGACAGGGAGAAACTACGAGCAGTACTTC. The chain uses TRBV7-9 and TRBJ2-7, with TRBD1 identical over 8 bases. The CDR3 is made up of 15 amino acids. The germline CDR1 and CDR2 sequences are SEHNR and FQNEAQ (reference sequence).

Worth noting for this clonotype: The junction departs from germline at one end; a sequencing error may be responsible. In DNA form, the CDR3 reads TGTGCCAGCAGCCATGCCCTGGGGGGGGATGGAGCCAAAAACAGTCAGTACTTC. The encoded protein is CASSHALGGDGAKNSQYF. The chain carries TRBV5-6 and TRBJ2-4, with 7 bases that match TRBD2. The CDR3 totals 18 residues. In germline, CDR1 is SGHDT, CDR2 YYEEEE.

The chain is built from TRBV5-4 and TRBJ2-2; either TRBD1 or TRBD2 may fit D (5 bases each). CDR1 SGHNT and CDR2 YYREEE come from the germline V gene (reference sequence). This CDR3 has 14 amino acids. Trimming pared 6 bases from V and 2 bases from J, leaving 11 bases between. The DNA for the CDR3 is TGTGCCAGCACCTGGGGGAAAAACACCGGGGAGCTGTTTTTT. Translating gives CASTWGKNTGELFF.

This clonotype turned up a few times. This chain's CDR3 is CASSNRQGLNQPQHF. The CDR3 region has the DNA TGTGCCAGCAGTAACCGACAGGGACTCAATCAGCCCCAGCATTTT. The V gene is TRBV6-6, the J gene TRBJ1-5; 7 bases fit TRBD1. CDR1 and CDR2 from the germline V gene are MNHNY and SVGAGI (reference sequence). V lost 5 bases, J lost 3 bases, and 7 bases stayed unmatched. The CDR3 totals 15 residues.

The chain recombines TRBV10-3 with TRBJ2-1; TRBD2 might be the D (6 bases). CDR1 is ENHRY and CDR2 is SYGVKD in the germline V gene. The CDR3 spans 15 residues. V lost 5 bases and J 4 bases, leaving 15 bases between the germline ends. Here the CDR3 DNA reads TGTGCCATCAGTATTGGCGGGGCCTTATACAATGAGCAGTTCTTC. This codes for CAISIGGALYNEQFF.

This clonotype has only a few counts. The rearrangement joins TRBV7-2 to TRBJ2-3; the match to TRBD2 covers 14 bases. The trim removed 3 bases at V and 2 bases at J, leaving 13 bases unmatched. Germline CDR1 and CDR2: SGHTA and FQGNSA. There are 20 residues in the CDR3. This CDR3 reads CASSLGTSGGLQLSTDTQYF. The CDR3 DNA is TGTGCCAGCAGCTTGGGGACTAGCGGGGGCCTACAACTTTCCACAGATACGCAGTATTTT.

In its sample, this clonotype was seen a few times. The V gene is TRBV29-1, the J gene TRBJ2-7; D perhaps matches TRBD1 (8 bases). Trimming stripped 6 bases from V and 3 bases from J, with 15 bases between. The CDR3 consists of 13 residues. Germline values: CDR1 SQVTM, CDR2 ANQGSEA. The CDR3 loop is CSVPGGTGYEQYF. Here the CDR3 DNA reads TGCAGCGTCCCCGGGGGGACAGGCTACGAGCAGTACTTC.

This clonotype was seen a few times. The rearrangement joins TRBV12-3 or TRBV12-4 to TRBJ2-1; D gene uncertain. The CDR3 is 16 residues long. V lost 1 base, J lost 3 bases, and 13 bases lay in between. DNA of the CDR3: TGTGCCAGCAGTTTAGTCCCTGGCCACCTCTACAATGAGCAGTTCTTC. This gives the protein CASSLVPGHLYNEQFF.

This clonotype was seen a handful of times. The V call is TRBV6-2 or TRBV6-3, the J call TRBJ1-5, with a weak D call TRBD1 (6 bases). The CDR3 totals 12 residues. Germline CDR1 reads MNHEY; CDR2 reads SVGEGT. The V end lost 6 bases, the J end lost 4 bases, and 7 bases lay between the germline ends. As DNA, the CDR3 is TGTGCCAGCAGCACAGGGAATCAGCCCCAGCATTTT. Translation: CASSTGNQPQHF.

The chain links TRBV5-8 to TRBJ1-1; perhaps TRBD1 as D (5 bases). Germline lookup yields CDR1 SGHTS and CDR2 YDEGEE. CDR3 length: 15 amino acids. V was trimmed by 0 bases and J by 1 base, leaving 10 bases between them. CDR3 in DNA: TGTGCCAGCAGCTTGGCGGGACGGTCGAACACTGAAGCTTTCTTT. This gives the protein CASSLAGRSNTEAFF.

The V and J genes are TRBV7-8 and TRBJ2-5, with 7 positions matching TRBD1. Unmatched junction bases numbered 5, after V lost 4 bases and J lost 0 bases. The CDR3 is 15 residues long. Germline CDR1 SGHVS, CDR2 FQNEAQ. CDR3 residues: CASSSGTEYQETQYF. In DNA form, the CDR3 reads TGTGCCAGCAGCTCTGGGACAGAGTACCAAGAGACCCAGTACTTC.